The rows below give T cell receptor beta chains drawn from one sample of a study of blood T cell repertoires in COVID-19. Libraries were prepared by immunoSEQ multiplex PCR; TCRdb keeps only in-frame clonotypes and omits some of them. The top ten clones hold 5% to 6.5% of a sample with hundreds of thousands of clones, around 88% of them seen once. What was sequenced was peripheral blood. These receptors were collected from a woman aged 30 to 39 with COVID-19, enrolled during active disease. CDR3s include the opening cysteine and the closing phenylalanine or tryptophan. A D gene is named only where the DNA matches it firmly. Rows give clone size only sometimes, using once, few, many, or a class for an expanded clone.

CDR3 DNA	CDR3 protein	D gene	V gene	CDR3 length	J gene	clone size
TGTGCCATCCCAGAGGGTCTTCCTGGAAACACCATATATTTT	CAIPEGLPGNTIYF	-	TRBV6-5	14	TRBJ1-3	-
TGTGCCAGCAGCTTTCTATCGTCTGGGGGCCTAACCTACGAGCAGTACTTC	CASSFLSSGGLTYEQYF	-	TRBV11-2	17	TRBJ2-7	-
TGTGCCAGCAGCCACACTAGCAGGGACACTGAAGCTTTCTTT	CASSHTSRDTEAFF	-	TRBV6-5	14	TRBJ1-1	once
TGTGCCAGCAGTGGACAGGGGGCCTACGAGCAGTACTTC	CASSGQGAYEQYF	TRBD1	TRBV12-3/TRBV12-4	13	TRBJ2-7	-
TGTGCCTGGAGTGTAGGGACAGGGCATCAGCCCCAGCATTTT	CAWSVGTGHQPQHF	TRBD1	TRBV30	14	TRBJ1-5	-
TGTGCCACCAGTGACCACAGGAGTAATAACTATGGCTACACCTTC	CATSDHRSNNYGYTF	-	TRBV24-1	15	TRBJ1-2	-
TGCGCCAGCAGCCTTCTTTCTACAGGGGGTAATGAAAAACTGTTTTTT	CASSLLSTGGNEKLFF	TRBD1	TRBV4-1	16	TRBJ1-4	-
TGTGCCAGCAGCTTAGAAGGGGTGGGCTCACCCCTCCACTTT	CASSLEGVGSPLHF	-	TRBV7-9	14	TRBJ1-6	-
TGTGCCAGCAGTTTATCGTATGGCACCTACAATGAGCAGTTCTTC	CASSLSYGTYNEQFF	-	TRBV27	15	TRBJ2-1	-
TGTGCCAGCAGTCACACAGATACGCAGTATTTT	CASSHTDTQYF	-	TRBV11-2	11	TRBJ2-3	-
TGTGCCAGCAGCTTGGCGGGAGGGCCAGAGACCCAGTACTTC	CASSLAGGPETQYF	TRBD2	TRBV5-4	14	TRBJ2-5	-
TGTGCCTGGAGCGAGGGACAGTTCTATGGCTACACCTTC	CAWSEGQFYGYTF	TRBD1	TRBV30	13	TRBJ1-2	-
TGTGCCAGCAGCCAAGAGTCGGGGGTGGGCGACACTGAAGCTTTCTTT	CASSQESGVGDTEAFF	-	TRBV3-1/TRBV3-2	16	TRBJ1-1	-
TGCAGCGTTGCAGCCAGGCAGGGCTCCACTGAAGCTTTCTTT	CSVAARQGSTEAFF	-	TRBV29-1	14	TRBJ1-1	-
TGTGCCAGCAGCTTAGCCCCCGGTCCGGACACCGGGGAGCTGTTTTTT	CASSLAPGPDTGELFF	-	TRBV7-8	16	TRBJ2-2	-
TGCAGCGTTTCTCTACGGGACTTAGGAACTGGCTACACCTTC	CSVSLRDLGTGYTF	-	TRBV29-1	14	TRBJ1-2	-
TGTGCCAGCAGTCCCGGCGGGGGGCTAGGCACCGGGGAGCTGTTTTTT	CASSPGGGLGTGELFF	TRBD2	TRBV2	16	TRBJ2-2	-
TGTGCCAGCAGCTTAGAGGAGGACGGCGAGCAGTACTTC	CASSLEEDGEQYF	-	TRBV7-6	13	TRBJ2-7	-
TGTGCCAGCAGCGACGGGGGGTCGTACGAGCAGTACTTC	CASSDGGSYEQYF	TRBD2	TRBV7-2	13	TRBJ2-7	once
TGTGCCAGCAGCTTGGACAGGGCCCGTGGCTACACCTTC	CASSLDRARGYTF	TRBD1	TRBV7-2	13	TRBJ1-2	-
TGTGCCAGCAGTTACTCGTTGACAGGGGAACGTGAGACCCAGTACTTC	CASSYSLTGERETQYF	TRBD1	TRBV6-2/TRBV6-3	16	TRBJ2-5	-
TGTGCCAGCAGCTCGTGGGGGGAACAGCCCCAGCATTTT	CASSSWGEQPQHF	-	TRBV7-9	13	TRBJ1-5	-
TGTGCCAGCAGCCAAGGTGTAGCGGGAGTAGGGTATGAGCAGTTCTTC	CASSQGVAGVGYEQFF	TRBD2	TRBV3-1/TRBV3-2	16	TRBJ2-1	-
TGTGCCAGCAGTTACTCGAGCGGAATCCCAGATACGCAGTATTTT	CASSYSSGIPDTQYF	-	TRBV6-5	15	TRBJ2-3	-
TGTGCCACCCTTCGAAGCGGGGGGACCTACGAGCAGTACTTC	CATLRSGGTYEQYF	TRBD2	TRBV2	14	TRBJ2-7	-
TGTGCCAGCAGCGTCACAGGTTTTTCAGAAGCTTTCTTT	CASSVTGFSEAFF	-	TRBV11-3	13	TRBJ1-1	once
TGTGCCAGCAGCCCCGGGTCGATTCAGTACTTC	CASSPGSIQYF	-	TRBV9	11	TRBJ2-4	-
TGTGCCAGCAGCCTAGGCCCGTTCGGTCCCGGAAACACCATATATTTT	CASSLGPFGPGNTIYF	-	TRBV5-6	16	TRBJ1-3	once
TGCGCCAGCAGCCAAGAGGTACTAGCGGTCTACAATGAGCAGTTCTTC	CASSQEVLAVYNEQFF	TRBD2	TRBV4-3	16	TRBJ2-1	-
TGTGCCACCCTCGAGCCTTCGGCCTACGAGCAGTACTTC	CATLEPSAYEQYF	-	TRBV28	13	TRBJ2-7	-
TGTGCCAGCAGCGTAGCTCGGGACTATAACTATGGCTACACCTTC	CASSVARDYNYGYTF	-	TRBV9	15	TRBJ1-2	-
TGTGCCAGCGCGAGGGACAGAGTGAACACCGGGGAGCTGTTTTTT	CASARDRVNTGELFF	TRBD1	TRBV6-6	15	TRBJ2-2	-
TGTGCCAGCAGTTTAATTACGGACGAGCAGTACTTC	CASSLITDEQYF	-	TRBV12-3/TRBV12-4	12	TRBJ2-7	-
TGCGCCAGCAGCCAAGAAACCCTTAGCAATGAGCAGTTCTTC	CASSQETLSNEQFF	-	TRBV4-3	14	TRBJ2-1	-
TGTGCCAGCAGTCCGACAGGGGCGAATAACTATGGCTACACCTTC	CASSPTGANNYGYTF	TRBD1	TRBV6-5	15	TRBJ1-2	-
TGTGCCAGCTGCGGGTCCCGAGGCAATGAGCAGTTCTTC	CASCGSRGNEQFF	-	TRBV6-5	13	TRBJ2-1	-
TGTGCCAGTAGTATGGGACAGGGGGCGGACCGTGAAAAACTGTTTTTT	CASSMGQGADREKLFF	TRBD1	TRBV19	16	TRBJ1-4	-
TGTGCCAGCAGTTCCTTAAACCGGGACAGGGGGCTCCACTTT	CASSSLNRDRGLHF	TRBD1	TRBV6-6	14	TRBJ1-6	once
TGTGCCAGCTCACCTATCCCGGGACAGGGAAATGAAAAACTGTTTTTT	CASSPIPGQGNEKLFF	TRBD1	TRBV18	16	TRBJ1-4	-
TGTGCCAGCAGCCGGACAGGGTCAGATACGCAGTATTTT	CASSRTGSDTQYF	TRBD1	TRBV12-3/TRBV12-4	13	TRBJ2-3	-
TGTGCCAGTAGTTTGACAGGGGGGGAGGAGACCCAGTACTTC	CASSLTGGEETQYF	TRBD1	TRBV19	14	TRBJ2-5	few
TGTGCCAGCAGCTTAGGGACAGGGGAAGAGGAGACCCAGTACTTC	CASSLGTGEEETQYF	TRBD1	TRBV7-6	15	TRBJ2-5	-
TGTGCCAGTAGTATTGCTGGGACAGGGTATCACTATGGCTACACCTTC	CASSIAGTGYHYGYTF	TRBD1	TRBV19	16	TRBJ1-2	-
TGTGCCACCAACAGGGGATTTAATGAAAAACTGTTTTTT	CATNRGFNEKLFF	TRBD1	TRBV24-1	13	TRBJ1-4	-
TGTGCCTGGCGCCGGGACAGGGGCGGGACAGATACGCAGTATTTT	CAWRRDRGGTDTQYF	TRBD1	TRBV30	15	TRBJ2-3	-
TGTGCCAGCAGCAAAGGGAGCCTAAGAAGGGGAGCTTTCTTT	CASSKGSLRRGAFF	-	TRBV21-1	14	TRBJ1-1	-
TGTGCCAGCAGCTTAATCGGGACAGACACAGATACGCAGTATTTT	CASSLIGTDTDTQYF	TRBD1	TRBV7-9	15	TRBJ2-3	-
TGTGCCAGCAGCCTACAGACAGGGTGGGGCAATCAGCCCCAGCATTTT	CASSLQTGWGNQPQHF	TRBD1	TRBV7-2	16	TRBJ1-5	-
TGCAGCGTCGCGCAGGGAGGGGACACTGAAGCTTTCTTT	CSVAQGGDTEAFF	-	TRBV29-1	13	TRBJ1-1	once
TGTGCCAGTAGTCTACAGGGGGGGAATGAAAAACTGTTTTTT	CASSLQGGNEKLFF	TRBD1	TRBV19	14	TRBJ1-4	-
TGTGCCAGCAGTTCCCGCCCCGGGGGGGCGGACACTGAAGCTTTCTTT	CASSSRPGGADTEAFF	-	TRBV6-5	16	TRBJ1-1	-
TGTGCCAGCAGTGCCTTTCCAAGGGGGGGGACTAACTATGGCTACACCTTC	CASSAFPRGGTNYGYTF	-	TRBV2	17	TRBJ1-2	-